Each of the 32 T cell receptor beta chains below was sequenced from the same sample in a study of cytomegalovirus exposure and HLA in healthy donors (dated by TCRdb to about 2017). The library was prepared using the immunoSEQ multiplex PCR assay. Not all clones reach the TCRdb copy of this immuneACCESS table, which keeps in-frame sequences only. Checked studies attribute under half of the gap to unresolved V genes and leave the rest unexplained. This sample gives approximately 70,000 clones in total; approximately 94% of them show up just once. The top ten constitute 3.2% of the sample. Sample: PBMCs. The receptors stem from a woman aged 18 to 35 in good health and CMV-seropositive.

The V and J genes are TRBV7-9 and TRBJ2-4; 9 bases align to TRBD1. Germline V lookup: CDR1 SEHNR, CDR2 FQNEAQ (reference sequence). The CDR3 contains 17 residues. V gave up 4 bases and J gave up 1 base; unmatched junction bases: 8. The CDR3 coding sequence is TGTGCCAGCAGCTCGTCCGGGACAGGGTCCGCCAAAAACATTCAGTACTTC. It encodes CASSSSGTGSAKNIQYF.

V gene TRBV7-9 combines with J gene TRBJ1-5; TRBD1 agrees at 9 bases. The V gene end was trimmed by 3 bases and the J gene end by 1 base; junction bases not matched to a gene: 7. The CDR3 extends over 17 amino acids. In germline, CDR1 is SEHNR, CDR2 FQNEAQ (reference sequence). The CDR3 nucleotides read TGTGCCAGCAGCTTGGGACAGGGACCTTTGAGCAATCAGCCCCAGCATTTT. Translated, it gives CASSLGQGPLSNQPQHF.

The count of this clone is one. The chain recombines TRBV2 with TRBJ2-1, with TRBD2 identical over 8 bases. CDR3 length equals 16 residues. Per the germline V gene, CDR1 is SNHLY and CDR2 is FYNNEI. The V and J ends lost 4 bases and 7 bases, in that order; junction bases with no gene match: 12. The DNA of the CDR3 is TGTGCCAGCAGTGGCGGGGACGGGGGGGCCGGAAATGAGCAGTTCTTC. It codes for CASSGGDGGAGNEQFF. Drawing the rest from reference TRBV2 and TRBJ2-1, the complete variable domain is EPEVTQTPSHQVTQMGQEVILRCVPISNHLYFYWYRQILGQKVEFLVSFYNNEISEKSEIFDDQFSVERPDGSNFTLKIRSTKLEDSAMYFCASSGGDGGAGNEQFFGPGTRLTVL.

The V gene is TRBV27, the J gene TRBJ2-5; 8 bases align to TRBD1. In germline, CDR1 is MNHEY, CDR2 SMNVEV (reference sequence). V shed 6 bases, J shed 3 bases, and the junction held 6 bases outside the gene matches. The CDR3 length is 14 residues. CDR3 amino acids: CASRPRDRKETQYF. The CDR3 DNA is TGTGCCAGCAGACCCCGGGACAGGAAAGAGACCCAGTACTTC.

V and J are TRBV13 and TRBJ2-7; TRBD1 matches 8 bases. This CDR3 is 16 amino acids long. J was trimmed by 3 bases and V by 3 bases; bases with no gene match: 10. Germline V gene data show CDR1 as PRHDT and CDR2 as FYEKMQ (reference sequence). The CDR3 here is CASSLSHRGFDYEQYF. The CDR3 nucleotides read TGTGCCAGCAGCTTGTCGCACAGGGGGTTCGACTACGAGCAGTACTTC. Combining the CDR3 with reference TRBV13 and TRBJ2-7 gives the whole variable domain AAGVIQSPRHLIKEKRETATLKCYPIPRHDTVYWYQQGPGQDPQFLISFYEKMQSDKGSIPDRFSAQQFSDYHSELNMSSLELGDSALYFCASSLSHRGFDYEQYFGPGTRLTVT.

The rearrangement links TRBV5-6 to TRBJ1-5, with D hard to call. This CDR3 has 15 amino acids. Germline values: CDR1 SGHDT, CDR2 YYEEEE. Trimming pared 4 bases from V and 3 bases from J, leaving 14 bases between. The CDR3 sequence: CASSPRGPTNQPQHF. CDR3 DNA sequence: TGTGCCAGCAGCCCCCGCGGGCCCACCAATCAGCCCCAGCATTTT.

This sequence joins TRBV28 and TRBJ1-1; no firm D call. The CDR3 loop spans 15 amino acids. Germline V gives CDR1 MDHEN, CDR2 SYDVKM. The V and J ends lost 5 bases and 3 bases respectively, with 16 bases between them. The CDR3: CASSLGGIVHTEAFF. The DNA for the CDR3 is TGTGCCAGCAGTCTAGGCGGGATAGTCCACACTGAAGCTTTCTTT.

The chain is built from TRBV4-1 and TRBJ2-1, with 10 bases fitting TRBD2. Unmatched junction bases numbered 12, after V lost 0 bases and J lost 4 bases. This CDR3 is built from 19 residues. Germline V gene lookup returns CDR1 MGHRA and CDR2 YSYEKL. CDR3: CASSQDPSGGAIGYNEQFF. The CDR3 DNA reads TGCGCCAGCAGCCAAGATCCCAGCGGGGGGGCCATAGGGTACAATGAGCAGTTCTTC.

This chain uses TRBV2 with TRBJ2-3; D remains ambiguous. Germline V lookup: CDR1 SNHLY, CDR2 FYNNEI. V lost 8 bases, J lost 2 bases, and 14 bases lay in between. CDR3 length: 14 amino acids. In nucleotides, the CDR3 is TGTGCCAGCCTCGAGCAGGTCCCCACAGATACGCAGTATTTT. Residues: CASLEQVPTDTQYF.

J is TRBJ1-6 and V is TRBV28; 9 bases line up with TRBD1. Germline V lookup: CDR1 MDHEN, CDR2 SYDVKM. V lost 8 bases to trimming and J lost 7 bases; unmatched junction nucleotides: 9. This CDR3 contains 15 residues. CDR3 sequence (DNA): TGTGCCAGCGTTCCGGGACAGGGTTTGAATTCACCCCTCCACTTT. This codes for CASVPGQGLNSPLHF. The variable domain in full, with the rest retrieved from reference TRBV28 and TRBJ1-6, is DVKVTQSSRYLVKRTGEKVFLECVQDMDHENMFWYRQDPGLGLRLIYFSYDVKMKEKGDIPEGYSVSREKKERFSLILESASTNQTSMYLCASVPGQGLNSPLHFGNGTRLTVT.

The chain is built from TRBV14 and TRBJ1-4; D unclear. The CDR3 spans 15 residues. The V and J ends lost 1 base and 7 bases respectively, with 13 bases between them. CDR1 and CDR2 (germline): SGHDN, FVKESK. The CDR3 DNA follows: TGTGCCAGCAGCCAAGGGAAAGGGAGGAGTGAAAAACTGTTTTTT. Protein: CASSQGKGRSEKLFF.

The table lists this clone with a count of one. The gene calls are TRBV2 and TRBJ2-7; D not certain. CDR3 length equals 12 residues. CDR1 and CDR2 from the germline V gene are SNHLY and FYNNEI. V was shortened by 6 bases and J by 3 bases, with 9 bases between the two germline ends. In DNA, the CDR3 is TGTGCCAGCAGGAGGAATCACTACGAGCAGTACTTC. Its translation is CASRRNHYEQYF.

V gene TRBV18 combines with J gene TRBJ2-3, with D possibly TRBD1 on 6 matching bases. Per the germline V gene, CDR1 is KGHSH and CDR2 is LQKENI. The length of the CDR3 is 17 residues. V dropped 3 bases and J dropped 1 base, with 17 bases sitting between them. The CDR3 region has the DNA TGTGCCAGCTCACCTCAAGACAGGCCCATTCGCACAGATACGCAGTATTTT. The encoded protein is CASSPQDRPIRTDTQYF.

The chain is built from TRBV15 and TRBJ2-5; D unresolved. The germline CDR1 and CDR2 sequences are LNHNV and YYDKDF (reference sequence). This CDR3 contains 15 residues. V lost 0 bases, J lost 5 bases, and 13 bases lay in between. CDR3 region: CATSRDVATGETQYF. The CDR3 DNA follows: TGTGCCACCAGCAGAGATGTGGCAACCGGGGAGACCCAGTACTTC.

The chain recombines TRBV7-2 with TRBJ2-1; 12 nucleotides line up with TRBD2. With 4 bases clipped from V and 9 bases from J, the junction kept 7 bases outside the gene matches. The CDR3 spans 15 residues. Germline V gene data show CDR1 as SGHTA and CDR2 as FQGNSA. In nucleotides, the CDR3 is TGTGCCAGCAGCTCGCTAGCGGGGGGGCCCCGTGAGCAGTTCTTC. It specifies CASSSLAGGPREQFF.

This clone was counted once. The J gene is TRBJ2-6, the V gene TRBV15, with 8 nucleotides matching TRBD1. The V segment lost 8 bases and the J segment 1 base; nucleotides outside the gene matches: 10. CDR1 and CDR2 from the germline V gene are LNHNV and YYDKDF (reference sequence). The CDR3 loop spans 17 amino acids. The CDR3 loop reads CATAGQGINSGANVLTF. CDR3 nucleotides: TGTGCCACCGCCGGACAGGGAATAAATTCTGGGGCCAACGTCCTGACTTTC. Using reference TRBV15 and TRBJ2-6 for the parts outside the CDR3, the full variable domain is DAMVIQNPRYQVTQFGKPVTLSCSQTLNHNVMYWYQQKSSQAPKLLFHYYDKDFNNEADTPDNFQSRRPNTSFCFLDIRSPGLGDTAMYLCATAGQGINSGANVLTFGAGSRLTVL.

The chain links TRBV2 to TRBJ1-4, with D maybe TRBD1 (5 bases). The germline V gene has CDR1 SNHLY and CDR2 FYNNEI. CDR3 size: 14 residues. V was trimmed by 8 bases and J by 8 bases, leaving 18 bases between them. The CDR3 DNA reads TGTGCCAGCGAAGGGGCGCCAGCGGGCGAAAAACTGTTTTTT. It specifies CASEGAPAGEKLFF.

The chain uses TRBV4-1 and TRBJ1-2, with D possibly matching TRBD1 (5 bases). The CDR3 consists of 13 residues. V lost 2 bases, J lost 7 bases, and 11 bases lay in between. In germline, CDR1 is MGHRA, CDR2 YSYEKL. Here the CDR3 DNA reads TGCGCCAGCAGCCAACTCGGCAGGGTTGGCTACACCTTC. This codes for CASSQLGRVGYTF.

In its sample, this clone was seen a few times. The chain employs TRBV5-1 and TRBJ2-7, with 9 bases lining up with TRBD1. V dropped 0 bases and J dropped 3; count of bases not matched to a gene: 1. The germline CDR1 and CDR2 sequences are SGHRS and YFSETQ. The CDR3 length is 14 residues. The CDR3 loop is CASSLATGGYEQYF. The CDR3 region has the DNA TGCGCCAGCAGCTTGGCGACAGGGGGCTACGAGCAGTACTTC. Based on the CDR3 plus reference TRBV5-1 and TRBJ2-7, the full variable domain is KAGVTQTPRYLIKTRGQQVTLSCSPISGHRSVSWYQQTPGQGLQFLFEYFSETQRNKGNFPGRFSGRQFSNSRSEMNVSTLELGDSALYLCASSLATGGYEQYFGPGTRLTVT.

The V gene is TRBV19, the J gene TRBJ2-4, with 14 bases matching TRBD2. Germline-derived CDR1 and CDR2 are LNHDA and SQIVND (reference sequence). CDR3 length: 18 amino acids. V shed 6 bases, J shed 7 bases, and the junction held 14 bases outside the gene matches. CDR3 nucleotides: TGTGCCAGTAGCGCAGGGACTAGCGGGGGCCGGATACTGAACATTCAGTACTTC. This codes for CASSAGTSGGRILNIQYF. The whole variable domain, filled in from reference TRBV19 and TRBJ2-4, reads DGGITQSPKYLFRKEGQNVTLSCEQNLNHDAMYWYRQDPGQGLRLIYYSQIVNDFQKGDIAEGYSVSREKKESFPLTVTSAQKNPTAFYLCASSAGTSGGRILNIQYFGAGTRLSVL.

The count of this clone is one. The V and J genes are TRBV28 and TRBJ1-5, with 7 bases that match TRBD1. Germline V gene data show CDR1 as MDHEN and CDR2 as SYDVKM. V lost 10 bases and J lost 3; bases outside the gene matches: 9. The CDR3 spans 14 residues. The CDR3 DNA sequence: TGTGCCACCGTCGACAGGGACCACAATCAGCCCCAGCATTTT. The encoded protein is CATVDRDHNQPQHF.

The genes are TRBV5-1 and TRBJ1-3; D gene unclear. CDR1 SGHRS and CDR2 YFSETQ come from the germline V gene. V lost 0 bases and J 0 bases, leaving 7 bases between the germline ends. This CDR3 contains 15 residues. This CDR3 is CASSLAAGSGNTIYF. For the CDR3, the DNA is TGCGCCAGCAGCTTGGCCGCCGGCTCTGGAAACACCATATATTTT. Combining the CDR3 with reference TRBV5-1 and TRBJ1-3 gives the whole variable domain KAGVTQTPRYLIKTRGQQVTLSCSPISGHRSVSWYQQTPGQGLQFLFEYFSETQRNKGNFPGRFSGRQFSNSRSEMNVSTLELGDSALYLCASSLAAGSGNTIYFGEGSWLTVV.

The V call is TRBV2, the J call TRBJ1-4, with TRBD1 matching 9 bases. V lost 5 bases, J lost 6 bases, and 16 bases stayed unmatched. Germline loops: CDR1 SNHLY, CDR2 FYNNEI. This CDR3 contains 18 residues. DNA of the CDR3: TGTGCCAGCAGTCTTCCCGGGACAGGGACCATCAGAGATGAAAAACTGTTTTTT. It yields the protein CASSLPGTGTIRDEKLFF. The full variable domain, in which reference TRBV2 and TRBJ1-4 provide the parts outside the CDR3, is EPEVTQTPSHQVTQMGQEVILRCVPISNHLYFYWYRQILGQKVEFLVSFYNNEISEKSEIFDDQFSVERPDGSNFTLKIRSTKLEDSAMYFCASSLPGTGTIRDEKLFFGSGTQLSVL.

Here the CDR3 DNA reads TGTGCCAGCAGTCAACTACAGGGAGGCACAGATACGCAGTATTTT. Its protein is CASSQLQGGTDTQYF. The chain carries TRBV7-3 and TRBJ2-3; weak D call: TRBD1 (6 bases). This CDR3 has 15 residues. Germline-derived CDR1 and CDR2 are SGHTA and FQGTGA. V was pared by 6 bases and J by 1 base, with 14 bases between. The full variable domain, its missing parts supplied by reference TRBV7-3 and TRBJ2-3, is GAGVSQTPSNKVTEKGKYVELRCDPISGHTALYWYRQSLGQGPEFLIYFQGTGAADDSGLPNDRFFAVRPEGSVSTLKIQRTERGDSAVYLCASSQLQGGTDTQYFGPGTRLTVL.

V usage is TRBV10-3 and J usage is TRBJ2-3, with D hard to call. Deletions cut 6 bases from V and 3 bases from J, with 10 bases between. This CDR3 region has 13 residues. Germline lookup yields CDR1 ENHRY and CDR2 SYGVKD. The CDR3 spells CAIRGVETDTQYF. As DNA, the CDR3 is TGTGCCATCAGGGGTGTGGAGACAGATACGCAGTATTTT.

CDR3 region: CASLTRYQETQYF. DNA for the CDR3: TGTGCCAGCCTTACCAGGTACCAAGAGACCCAGTACTTC. The J gene is TRBJ2-5, the V gene TRBV28, with D uncertain. This CDR3 has 13 residues. Trimming cost V 8 bases and J 0 bases, with 10 bases left between them. Germline V lookup: CDR1 MDHEN, CDR2 SYDVKM.

This chain uses TRBV10-3 with TRBJ2-1; the D gene is possibly TRBD1 (6 bases). The CDR3 is 15 amino acids. The ends were cut back, 0 bases at V and 4 bases at J, with 10 bases in the middle. Germline CDR1 and CDR2: ENHRY and SYGVKD. In DNA form, the CDR3 reads TGTGCCATCAGTGAGTCGGCAGGGGAATACAATGAGCAGTTCTTC. This gives the protein CAISESAGEYNEQFF.

The J gene is TRBJ2-7, the V gene TRBV28; 8 nucleotides line up with TRBD1. Germline V gene sequence: CDR1 MDHEN, CDR2 SYDVKM. The CDR3 has 15 residues. V was pared by 3 bases and J by 5 bases, with 9 bases of the junction left unmatched. The CDR3 sequence is CASSFSAGGGHEQYF. DNA of the CDR3: TGTGCCAGCAGTTTCTCGGCAGGGGGCGGCCACGAGCAGTACTTC. Drawing the rest from reference TRBV28 and TRBJ2-7, the complete variable domain is DVKVTQSSRYLVKRTGEKVFLECVQDMDHENMFWYRQDPGLGLRLIYFSYDVKMKEKGDIPEGYSVSREKKERFSLILESASTNQTSMYLCASSFSAGGGHEQYFGPGTRLTVT.

The chain has TRBV11-1 and TRBJ2-3; no clear D gene. Germline V CDR1 and CDR2: SGHAT, FQDESV (reference sequence). V dropped 5 bases and J dropped 4 bases, with 13 bases sitting between them. The CDR3 runs 14 residues. CDR3 coding DNA: TGTGCCAGCAGCCCAAGGTCCGGGTCAGATACGCAGTATTTT. This encodes CASSPRSGSDTQYF.

The DNA of the CDR3 is TGTGCCAGCAGCTCCGCAGATACGCAGTATTTT. Protein product: CASSSADTQYF. This sequence joins TRBV7-9 and TRBJ2-3, with D uncertain. CDR1 and CDR2 from the germline V gene are SEHNR and FQNEAQ (reference sequence). V was trimmed by 4 bases and J by 4 bases, leaving 3 bases between them. The CDR3 is 11 residues long. Looking up the rest from reference TRBV7-9 and TRBJ2-3 gives the full variable domain: DTGVSQNPRHKITKRGQNVTFRCDPISEHNRLYWYRQTLGQGPEFLTYFQNEAQLEKSRLLSDRFSAERPKGSFSTLEIQRTEQGDSAMYLCASSSADTQYFGPGTRLTVL.

The rearrangement links TRBV16 to TRBJ2-1, with 10 bases that match TRBD2. Germline V CDR1 and CDR2: KGHSY, FQNENV. V lost 1 base, J lost 2 bases, and 2 bases stayed unmatched. The CDR3 is 16 amino acids. The CDR3 region is CASSQFGLAAYNEQFF. DNA for the CDR3: TGTGCCAGCAGCCAATTCGGACTAGCGGCCTACAATGAGCAGTTCTTC.

The gene calls are TRBV6-1 and TRBJ1-5; TRBD1 aligns across 9 bases. The CDR3 length is 15 residues. Germline assignment: CDR1 MNHNS and CDR2 SASEGT. Trimming at V came to 6 bases and at J to 4 bases, leaving 7 bases not matched to a gene. This CDR3 is CASSGGTGLNQPQHF. CDR3 nucleotides: TGTGCCAGCAGCGGGGGGACAGGGTTGAATCAGCCCCAGCATTTT.